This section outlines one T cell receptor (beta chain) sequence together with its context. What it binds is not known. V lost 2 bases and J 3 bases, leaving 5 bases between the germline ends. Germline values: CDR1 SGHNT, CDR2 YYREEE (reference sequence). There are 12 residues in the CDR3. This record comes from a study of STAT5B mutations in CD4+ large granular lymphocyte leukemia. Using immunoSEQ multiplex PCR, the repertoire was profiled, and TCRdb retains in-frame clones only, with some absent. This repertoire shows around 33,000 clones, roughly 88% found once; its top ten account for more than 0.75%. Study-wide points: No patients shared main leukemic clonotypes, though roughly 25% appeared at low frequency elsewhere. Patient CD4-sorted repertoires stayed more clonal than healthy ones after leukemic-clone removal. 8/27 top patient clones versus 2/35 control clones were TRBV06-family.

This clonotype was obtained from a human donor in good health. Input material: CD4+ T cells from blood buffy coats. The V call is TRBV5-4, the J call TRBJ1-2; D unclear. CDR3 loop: CASSFKDYGYTF. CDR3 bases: TGTGCCAGCAGCTTTAAAGACTATGGCTACACCTTC. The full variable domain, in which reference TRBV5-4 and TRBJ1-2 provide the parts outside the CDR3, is ETGVTQSPTHLIKTRGQQVTLRCSSQSGHNTVSWYQQALGQGPQFIFQYYREEENGRGNFPPRFSGLQFPNYSSELNVNALELDDSALYLCASSFKDYGYTFGSGTRLTVV.